The present T cell receptor beta chain was sequenced within a study of T cells after yellow fever vaccination. Study-level findings and limits: Among primary-vaccination clones, most reappeared after the booster, at around 97% for CD4 and approximately 88% for CD8.

With respect to this clonotype: Its antigen is undetermined. The junction differs from germline at one of its ends, possibly a read error.

In germline, CDR1 is LNHDA, CDR2 SQIVND (reference sequence). The CDR3 covers 17 residues. 5'RACE template switching added a universal primer site and UMIs to TCR cDNA. Via MiXCR, TCRdb re-called the 5' RACE reads, giving one row per CDR3 protein. The table shows 510,000 or so distinct CDR3 sequences, with less than 20% occurring only once. Here the sequenced sample was PBMCs, taken 15 days after the yellow fever booster vaccination. The receptor's source is a man under 40 who received the YFV17D yellow fever vaccine. V and J are TRBV19 and TRBJ2-1; the match to TRBD2 covers 12 bases. Written as DNA, the CDR3 is TGTGCCAGTTGTATCCTCACTAGCGGGAGGTCCTACAATGAGCAGTTCTTC. Its protein product is CASCILTSGRSYNEQFF.